Presented here are 8 T cell receptor beta chains from one specimen sequenced in a study of shared clonotypes between healthy human individuals. The naive CD8 subset, CD45RO-negative cells positively selected for CCR7, excluded terminally differentiated effector memory CD45RA+ cells. The method was immunoSEQ multiplex PCR; TCRdb's version includes in-frame clones alone and lacks a portion of them. Among some 2.1 million clones listed, about 95% were seen once. Sequences were obtained from naive CD8+ T cells sorted from blood. Source of these receptors: a man aged 18 to 29 in good health.

This rearrangement joins TRBV28 to TRBJ2-7, with no clear D. V lost 6 bases to trimming and J lost 6 bases, with 21 bases between them. In germline, CDR1 is MDHEN, CDR2 SYDVKM. The length of the CDR3 is 15 residues. The CDR3 DNA follows: TGTGCCAGCAGCCTTACACCGGGCGAAGTAGGCGAGCAGTACTTC. It encodes CASSLTPGEVGEQYF.

The rearrangement links TRBV13 to TRBJ2-3, with 8 bases that match TRBD2. V lost 3 bases, J lost 5 bases, and 10 bases stayed unmatched. Germline V gives CDR1 PRHDT, CDR2 FYEKMQ (reference sequence). This CDR3 has 16 residues. CDR3 region: CASSLIPGLEGDTQYF. Written as DNA, the CDR3 is TGTGCCAGCAGCTTGATACCGGGACTAGAAGGAGATACGCAGTATTTT.

This rearrangement joins TRBV29-1 to TRBJ1-1; D is ambiguous. This CDR3 comprises 11 residues. V lost 6 bases and J lost 2, with 7 bases in between. The germline V gene encodes CDR1 SQVTM and CDR2 ANQGSEA. The DNA of the CDR3 is TGCAGCGTGTGGGCTAACACTGAAGCTTTCTTT. Protein product: CSVWANTEAFF.

This clone was recorded only once. This chain joins TRBV7-9 and TRBJ2-7, with 14 positions matching TRBD2. Per germline, CDR1 SEHNR and CDR2 FQNEAQ (reference sequence). The CDR3 runs 14 residues. The J segment lost 4 bases and the V segment lost 5 bases, leaving 1 base of the junction unmatched. CDR3 sequence: CASSGLAGGYEQYF. The CDR3 nucleotides read TGTGCCAGCAGCGGACTAGCGGGAGGTTACGAGCAGTACTTC. Full variable domain (rest looked up from reference TRBV7-9 and TRBJ2-7): DTGVSQNPRHKITKRGQNVTFRCDPISEHNRLYWYRQTLGQGPEFLTYFQNEAQLEKSRLLSDRFSAERPKGSFSTLEIQRTEQGDSAMYLCASSGLAGGYEQYFGPGTRLTVT.

In its sample, this clone was seen once. The chain couples TRBV27 to TRBJ2-1; D may be TRBD1 (6 bases). Trimming shortened V by 5 bases and J by 5 bases, and 13 bases separated the two germline ends. The CDR3 is 14 amino acids. CDR1 and CDR2 from the germline V gene are MNHEY and SMNVEV (reference sequence). CDR3 coding DNA: TGTGCCAGCAGTACAGGGTACGGCCACAATGAGCAGTTCTTC. As protein: CASSTGYGHNEQFF.

Remarks on this clone: It may be a read error: a sequence one base away is much more abundant. The sample holds other DNA sequences that translate to the same CDR3. The chain couples TRBV28 to TRBJ1-1; no clear D gene. CDR1 and CDR2 from the germline V gene are MDHEN and SYDVKM. CDR3 length: 11 amino acids. The V and J ends lost 3 bases and 4 bases respectively, with 3 bases between them. The chain's CDR3 is CASSFGTEAFF. The CDR3 nucleotides are TGTGCCAGCAGTTTCGGCACTGAAGCTTTCTTT.

V is TRBV11-2 and J is TRBJ1-1; weak D call: TRBD1 (6 bases). The CDR3 has 13 amino acids. V was cut by 6 bases and J by 3 bases, with 11 bases left in between. Germline CDR1 reads SGHAT; CDR2 reads FQNNGV. CDR3 bases: TGTGCCAGCAGGATGGACAGCTACACTGAAGCTTTCTTT. It yields the protein CASRMDSYTEAFF.

The V call is TRBV4-1, the J call TRBJ2-7; D perhaps matches TRBD1 (7 bases). V was trimmed by 6 bases and J by 0 bases, leaving 15 bases between them. This CDR3 spans 15 amino acids. The germline V gene has CDR1 MGHRA and CDR2 YSYEKL. In DNA form, the CDR3 reads TGCGCCAGCAGGGCAAGGCGGGACAGCTCCTACGAGCAGTACTTC. As protein: CASRARRDSSYEQYF.